This record concerns one TCR beta chain sequence. Its specificity is not known. TCRdb reanalysed the 5' RACE reads using MiXCR and keeps one entry per CDR3 protein. This sample has about 200,000 distinct CDR3 sequences; roughly 6.6% occur once, and the top ten carry approximately 15%. This entry belongs to a study of CD8 T cells in ankylosing spondylitis. J was trimmed by 2 bases and V by 0 bases; bases with no gene match: 6. The CDR3 has 16 residues. CDR1 SGHKS and CDR2 YYEKEE come from the germline V gene (reference sequence). Findings and limits, study-wide: For ankylosing spondylitis blood, a TCR beta motif of fewer than 10 highly homologous variants appeared characteristic.

The chain uses TRBV5-5 and TRBJ2-7, with 9 bases identical to TRBD2. What was sequenced was blood, either unsorted or a sorted T cell fraction (not recorded which). The receptor's source is a male donor with ankylosing spondylitis. CDR3 sequence reads: CASSLVPTSGTYEQYF. CDR3 DNA: TGTGCCAGCAGCTTGGTCCCGACTAGCGGCACCTACGAGCAGTACTTC. The whole variable domain, filled in from reference TRBV5-5 and TRBJ2-7, reads DAGVTQSPTHLIKTRGQQVTLRCSPISGHKSVSWYQQVLGQGPQFIFQYYEKEERGRGNFPDRFSARQFPNYSSELNVNALLLGDSALYLCASSLVPTSGTYEQYFGPGTRLTVT.